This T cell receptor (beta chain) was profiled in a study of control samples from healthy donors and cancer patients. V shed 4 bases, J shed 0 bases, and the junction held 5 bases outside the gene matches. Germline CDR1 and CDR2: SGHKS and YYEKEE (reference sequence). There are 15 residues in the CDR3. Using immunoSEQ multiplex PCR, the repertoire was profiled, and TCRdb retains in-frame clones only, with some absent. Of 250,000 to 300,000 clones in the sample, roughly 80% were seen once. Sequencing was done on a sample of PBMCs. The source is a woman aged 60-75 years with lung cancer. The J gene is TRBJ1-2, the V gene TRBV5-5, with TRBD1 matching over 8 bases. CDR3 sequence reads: CASSKMTGANYGYTF. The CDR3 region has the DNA TGTGCCAGCAGCAAAATGACAGGGGCTAACTATGGCTACACCTTC.